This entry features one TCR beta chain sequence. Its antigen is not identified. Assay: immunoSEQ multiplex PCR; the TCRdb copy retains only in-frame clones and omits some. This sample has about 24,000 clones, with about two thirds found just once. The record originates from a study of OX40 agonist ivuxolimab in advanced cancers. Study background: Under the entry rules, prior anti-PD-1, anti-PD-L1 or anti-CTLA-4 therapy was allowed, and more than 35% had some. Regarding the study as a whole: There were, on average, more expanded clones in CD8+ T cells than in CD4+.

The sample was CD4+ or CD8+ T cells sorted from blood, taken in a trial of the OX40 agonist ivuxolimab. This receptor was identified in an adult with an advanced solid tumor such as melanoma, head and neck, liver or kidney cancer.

CDR3 nucleotide sequence: TGTGCCAGCAGGGCCACCAGGGCAGCTAGTCAGCCCCAGCATTTT. This translates into CASRATRAASQPQHF. J is TRBJ1-5 and V is TRBV2; D might be TRBD1 (5 bases). Per the germline V gene, CDR1 is SNHLY and CDR2 is FYNNEI. V lost 6 bases to trimming and J lost 6 bases, with 18 bases between them. The CDR3 runs 15 residues.